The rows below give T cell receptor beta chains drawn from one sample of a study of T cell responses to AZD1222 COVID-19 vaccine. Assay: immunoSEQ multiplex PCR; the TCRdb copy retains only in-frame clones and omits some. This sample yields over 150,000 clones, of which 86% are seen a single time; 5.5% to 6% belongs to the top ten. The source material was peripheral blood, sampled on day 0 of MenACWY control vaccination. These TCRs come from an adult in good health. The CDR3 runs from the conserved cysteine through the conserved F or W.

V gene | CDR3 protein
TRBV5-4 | CASSLSVGASNTGELFF
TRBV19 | CASSSRFGSNEKLFF
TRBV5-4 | CASSLGLAGGVTDTQYF
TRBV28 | CASSLSGLTEAFF
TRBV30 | CAWRQQGANYGYTF
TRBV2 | CASRGLGEQFF
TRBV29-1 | CSVTIAPRGGYTF
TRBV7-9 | CASSLGQYYEQYF
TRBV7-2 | CASSFVTANGYTF
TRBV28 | CASSRDWVANEKLFF
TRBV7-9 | CASKESTEQFF
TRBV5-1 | CASSLTSRTDTQYF